This TCR beta chain appears in the sequencing data of a study of shared clonotypes between healthy human individuals. Donors included only healthy HIV-negative adults lacking recent acute infections or vaccinations. Genomic DNA for unsorted samples was obtained from tens of millions of PBMCs. The genomic DNA of each subset was split evenly across several immunoSEQ plates. The unsorted PBMC replicate PCRs were performed with 300 to 350 ng DNA, 32,000 or so T cell genomes. Only in-frame clones appear in the TCRdb table, and some are missing; sequencing was by immunoSEQ multiplex PCR. In the table there are 450,000 or so clones, about 74% of which are singletons. Trimming cost V 2 bases and J 4 bases; bases outside gene matches: 4. This CDR3 spans 14 amino acids. Germline values: CDR1 SGHRS, CDR2 YFSETQ.

The source of this sequence is a woman aged 40-49 years in good health. Some clones in this sample may be carry-over from other donors' samples. The sequenced material came from PBMCs. The V gene is TRBV5-1, the J gene TRBJ2-3, with 7 bases that match TRBD1. The CDR3 reads CASSLQGWADTQYF. The CDR3, as DNA: TGCGCCAGCAGCTTACAGGGGTGGGCAGATACGCAGTATTTT.